One sample yielded the 29 T cell receptor beta chains listed below, sequenced in a study of CD4 T cells in relation to SARS-CoV-2 and coronaviruses. Before the COVID-19 pandemic, during about 2011-2019, CD4+ T cells were taken from unexposed donors. After about 10 days of culture, CD4+ T cells were isolated. Profiled with immunoSEQ multiplex PCR; TCRdb holds only in-frame clones, not every one. The sample consists of about 21,000 clones, around 78% of them appearing once. These receptors' antigens are unknown. Sequencing input: CD4+ T cells from PBMCs, cultured in vitro. Every receptor here comes from a human donor in good health.

The chain employs TRBV11-2 and TRBJ2-7; a possible D gene is TRBD2 (5 bases). The CDR3 is made up of 13 amino acids. The V end was cut by 5 bases, the J end by 2 bases, with 10 bases between. Germline values: CDR1 SGHAT, CDR2 FQNNGV. The CDR3 DNA is TGTGCCAGCAGCGAAGGGCGGGCCTACGAGCAGTACTTC. It yields the protein CASSEGRAYEQYF.

V usage is TRBV7-3 and J usage is TRBJ2-1; 14 nucleotides agree with TRBD2. This CDR3 contains 16 residues. Germline CDR1 SGHTA, CDR2 FQGTGA. With V trimmed by 4 bases and J by 6 bases, 5 bases remained unmatched. Here the CDR3 reads CASSSLGLAGVNEQFF. The CDR3 region has the DNA TGTGCCAGCAGCTCCCTGGGACTAGCGGGAGTCAATGAGCAGTTCTTC.

The V and J genes are TRBV24-1 and TRBJ1-1; tentative D call: TRBD1 (5 bases). The CDR3 length is 13 residues. The germline V and J ends were trimmed by 7 bases and 2 bases, with 10 bases remaining between them. Looked up from germline, CDR1 is KGHDR and CDR2 is SFDVKD. CDR3 amino acids: CATRGTDNTEAFF. The CDR3 coding sequence is TGTGCCACCAGAGGGACCGATAACACTGAAGCTTTCTTT.

A single count supports this clone. The chain links TRBV28 to TRBJ2-1; 12 bases fit TRBD2. Trimming took 4 bases from V and 6 from J; bases not matched to a gene: 4. The CDR3 extends over 15 amino acids. The germline CDR1 and CDR2 sequences are MDHEN and SYDVKM. CDR3 protein: CASSSSGGGLNEQFF. The CDR3 DNA sequence: TGTGCCAGCAGTTCTAGCGGGGGGGGCCTCAATGAGCAGTTCTTC.

The chain has TRBV7-2 and TRBJ2-1; 7 positions agree with TRBD1. Trimming cost V 5 bases and J 5 bases; bases outside gene matches: 12. The CDR3 consists of 16 residues. CDR1 SGHTA and CDR2 FQGNSA come from the germline V gene. The CDR3 here is CASSIITGAGNNEQFF. The CDR3 DNA reads TGTGCCAGCAGCATCATAACAGGGGCCGGCAACAATGAGCAGTTCTTC.

V usage is TRBV7-2 and J usage is TRBJ2-1; D is perhaps TRBD1 (6 bases). Trimming left V 1 base short and J 15 bases short, with 19 bases between. Germline-derived CDR1 and CDR2 are SGHTA and FQGNSA. This CDR3 spans 14 amino acids. CDR3 coding DNA: TGTGCCAGCAGCTTAGTGGGGGCTCTCGACGTCCCGTTCTTC. This gives the protein CASSLVGALDVPFF.

CDR3 loop: CASSQGDQGLAGYSTDTQYF. CDR3 nucleotide sequence: TGTGCCAGCAGCCAAGGCGACCAGGGACTAGCGGGATATAGCACAGATACGCAGTATTTT. This chain joins TRBV14 and TRBJ2-3; 13 nucleotides agree with TRBD2. CDR3 length: 20 amino acids. With 1 base clipped from V and 0 bases from J, the junction kept 10 bases outside the gene matches. Germline CDR1 SGHDN, CDR2 FVKESK.

V is TRBV11-2 and J is TRBJ1-2; tentatively, D is TRBD1 (5 bases). The CDR3 consists of 13 residues. The germline V and J ends were trimmed by 1 base and 4 bases, with 7 bases remaining between them. The germline V gene encodes CDR1 SGHAT and CDR2 FQNNGV. Here the CDR3 DNA reads TGTGCCAGCAGCTTAGGGGGCGGCTATGGCTACACCTTC. Its translation is CASSLGGGYGYTF.

V usage is TRBV5-5 and J usage is TRBJ1-3, with no clear D. Trimming pared 3 bases from V and 3 bases from J, leaving 7 bases between. Per germline, CDR1 SGHKS and CDR2 YYEKEE (reference sequence). The CDR3 has 13 residues. The CDR3 loop is CASSSTNGNTIYF. The CDR3 coding sequence is TGTGCCAGCAGCTCGACTAATGGAAACACCATATATTTT.

V is TRBV7-2 and J is TRBJ2-3; D gene ambiguous. Germline V gives CDR1 SGHTA, CDR2 FQGNSA. CDR3 length: 14 residues. The V end was cut by 0 bases, the J end by 2 bases, with 6 bases between. The CDR3, as DNA: TGTGCCAGCAGCTTAGCGGGGATCACAGATACGCAGTATTTT. Its translation: CASSLAGITDTQYF.

The chain joins TRBV3-1 (or the pseudogene TRBV3-2) to TRBJ2-7; tentative D call: TRBD2 (6 bases). CDR1 is LGHDT, CDR2 YNNKEL, per germline (reference sequence). The CDR3 has 16 amino acids. Trimming stripped 1 base from V and 1 base from J, with 14 bases between. CDR3 amino acids: CASSQVPGDSSYEQYF. CDR3 nucleotides: TGTGCCAGCAGCCAAGTTCCGGGGGATTCGTCCTACGAGCAGTACTTC.

This clone was observed a handful of times. The chain employs TRBV18 and TRBJ1-1, with a possible D match to TRBD1 (6 bases). The CDR3 is 13 residues long. Germline V gives CDR1 KGHSH, CDR2 LQKENI. The germline V and J ends were trimmed by 6 bases and 6 bases, with 14 bases remaining between them. CDR3 coding DNA: TGTGCCAGCTCCCCCAGGGGTTTCGCTGAAGCTTTCTTT. This codes for CASSPRGFAEAFF.

The chain uses TRBV6-5 and TRBJ2-5, with TRBD1 as a possible D gene (5 bases). CDR1 is MNHEY, CDR2 SVGAGI, per germline. V was trimmed by 10 bases and J by 0 bases, leaving 15 bases between them. CDR3 length: 14 amino acids. In DNA form, the CDR3 reads TGTGCCATCCAGGGTTCCGGGTACCAAGAGACCCAGTACTTC. Residues: CAIQGSGYQETQYF.

This chain links TRBV28 with TRBJ2-7; D is unclear. The CDR3 consists of 11 residues. In germline, CDR1 is MDHEN, CDR2 SYDVKM. V lost 7 bases to trimming and J lost 4 bases, with 8 bases between them. CDR3 residues: CASTEKYEQYF. The CDR3 coding sequence is TGTGCCAGCACTGAGAAGTACGAGCAGTACTTC.

The chain is built from TRBV5-1 and TRBJ2-2; D unclear. V gave up 0 bases and J gave up 0 bases, with 9 bases separating them. Germline V CDR1 and CDR2: SGHRS, YFSETQ. The CDR3 has 16 residues. CDR3 coding DNA: TGCGCCAGCAGCTTGGAGTCCGGACCGAACACCGGGGAGCTGTTTTTT. Amino acids: CASSLESGPNTGELFF.

The chain couples TRBV19 to TRBJ1-1, with TRBD1 identical over 7 bases. This CDR3 has 14 residues. Unmatched junction bases numbered 8, after V lost 6 bases and J lost 4 bases. The germline gives CDR1 LNHDA, CDR2 SQIVND (reference sequence). The CDR3, as DNA: TGTGCCAGTAGGGTGGAGGGGGCGGCCACTGAAGCTTTCTTT. Encoded protein: CASRVEGAATEAFF.

This chain uses TRBV21-1 with TRBJ1-2; TRBD1 is the table's D call and was not checked against the DNA. TRBV21-1 is given as a pseudogene. The CDR3 consists of 15 residues. DNA for the CDR3: TGTGCCCCACAGGGGGGGGACACCCTTAACTATGGCTACACCTTC. The encoded protein is CAPQGGDTLNYGYTF.

The rearrangement joins TRBV7-8 to TRBJ2-2; 9 nucleotides align to TRBD1. Germline CDR1 reads SGHVS; CDR2 reads FQNEAQ. The CDR3 has 19 residues. J gave up 3 bases and V 5 bases, and 16 bases lay outside the gene matches. The CDR3 protein is CASSLKLRGGTGYTGELFF. The CDR3 DNA follows: TGTGCCAGCAGCCTAAAGTTGCGGGGAGGGACAGGGTACACCGGGGAGCTGTTTTTT.

The chain combines TRBV6-1 with TRBJ2-3, with D possibly being TRBD2 (6 bases). Germline CDR1 reads MNHNS; CDR2 reads SASEGT. The CDR3 is made up of 16 amino acids. V was cut by 1 base and J by 5 bases, with 16 bases left in between. CDR3 region: CASSEEGLLPRDTQYF. CDR3 DNA sequence: TGTGCCAGCAGTGAAGAGGGACTCCTTCCGAGAGATACGCAGTATTTT.

Comment on this clone: One end of the junction fails to match germline, which may point to a read error. The V and J genes are TRBV5-1 and TRBJ1-2, with D perhaps matching TRBD1 (6 bases). Germline V gene sequence: CDR1 SGHRS, CDR2 YFSETQ. This CDR3 is 16 amino acids long. The CDR3 region is CASSSEGQLSPPLLSF. CDR3 nucleotides: TGCGCCAGCAGCTCAGAAGGACAGCTCTCTCCCCCTCTCTTATCCTTC.

This clone was seen a handful of times. The rearrangement joins TRBV7-9 to TRBJ1-6; no definite D call. Between the trimmed V and J ends, which lost 0 bases and 6 bases, there was a span of 12 bases. There are 16 residues in the CDR3. Germline lookup yields CDR1 SEHNR and CDR2 FQNEAQ (reference sequence). The CDR3 DNA reads TGTGCCAGCAGCTTAGCGCTGGGGATTGGTAATTCACCCCTCCACTTT. Its translation: CASSLALGIGNSPLHF.

This chain uses TRBV7-4 with TRBJ1-5, with D maybe TRBD1 (5 bases). Germline V gene lookup returns CDR1 SGHVT and CDR2 SQSDAQ. V was shortened by 0 bases and J by 6 bases, with 12 bases between the two germline ends. The CDR3 has 15 residues. The CDR3 here is CASSLAGQGGQPQHF. In nucleotides, the CDR3 is TGTGCCAGCAGCTTAGCGGGGCAGGGCGGTCAGCCCCAGCATTTT.

This clone was picked up one time. The V gene is TRBV19, the J gene TRBJ2-3; D not resolved. V lost 4 bases and J 1 base, leaving 12 bases between the germline ends. This CDR3 is built from 15 residues. The germline V gene has CDR1 LNHDA and CDR2 SQIVND (reference sequence). The CDR3 DNA follows: TGTGCCAGTAGTAGGACCGGCGGAGGCACAGATACGCAGTATTTT. Translating gives CASSRTGGGTDTQYF.

The chain joins TRBV7-2 to TRBJ2-3, with a tentative D call TRBD2 (6 bases). The ends were cut back, 5 bases at V and 2 bases at J, with 17 bases in the middle. The CDR3 is 16 amino acids. Germline V gives CDR1 SGHTA, CDR2 FQGNSA. In DNA form, the CDR3 reads TGTGCCAGCAGCCCTGGGGCACCGGGAGCCACAGATACGCAGTATTTT. Translated, it gives CASSPGAPGATDTQYF.

Comment on this clone: This CDR3 fails to terminate in the conserved phenylalanine or tryptophan, so it likely reflects a read error. It is unclear where the CDR3 begins or ends on the DNA, so no DNA is shown, and the CDR3 is as TCRdb lists it. V and J are TRBV20-1 and TRBJ1-4. The CDR3 contains 11 residues when both ends are counted. CDR1 is DFQATT and CDR2 is SNEGSKA in the germline V gene (reference sequence). The CDR3 region is CSALYLDRYGL.

The rearrangement joins TRBV7-3 to TRBJ2-3; 8 positions match TRBD2. The V segment lost 2 bases and the J segment 5 bases; nucleotides outside the gene matches: 6. Germline CDR1 and CDR2: SGHTA and FQGTGA. The CDR3 extends over 15 amino acids. CDR3 coding DNA: TGTGCCAGCAGCTTATCCGGGACTAGGGTAGATACGCAGTATTTT. Protein: CASSLSGTRVDTQYF.

This chain connects TRBV27 to TRBJ2-6; D might be TRBD2 (6 bases). Germline V lookup: CDR1 MNHEY, CDR2 SMNVEV (reference sequence). This CDR3 is 17 amino acids long. Trimming left V 5 bases short and J 4 bases short, with 18 bases between. The CDR3 sequence is CASSRDSLFRGANVLTF. In nucleotides, the CDR3 is TGTGCCAGCAGTCGGGACTCCCTCTTTCGCGGGGCCAACGTCCTGACTTTC. The whole variable domain, filled in from reference TRBV27 and TRBJ2-6, reads EAQVTQNPRYLITVTGKKLTVTCSQNMNHEYMSWYRQDPGLGLRQIYYSMNVEVTDKGDVPEGYKVSRKEKRNFPLILESPSPNQTSLYFCASSRDSLFRGANVLTFGAGSRLTVL.

This chain joins TRBV19 and TRBJ1-5, with D uncertain. CDR1 is LNHDA, CDR2 SQIVND, per germline (reference sequence). The V end lost 7 bases, the J end lost 5 bases, and 9 bases lay between the germline ends. The CDR3 is made up of 12 amino acids. The CDR3, as DNA: TGTGCCAGTAAGACGGAAGATCAGCCCCAGCATTTT. Translating it yields CASKTEDQPQHF.

The V call is TRBV27, the J call TRBJ2-7; D is possibly TRBD1 (6 bases). Per the germline V gene, CDR1 is MNHEY and CDR2 is SMNVEV (reference sequence). The CDR3 spans 14 residues. The V end was cut by 2 bases, the J end by 3 bases, with 11 bases between. CDR3 DNA: TGTGCCAGCAGTTTAGTCGGCAGGGGCTACGAGCAGTACTTC. Protein product: CASSLVGRGYEQYF.